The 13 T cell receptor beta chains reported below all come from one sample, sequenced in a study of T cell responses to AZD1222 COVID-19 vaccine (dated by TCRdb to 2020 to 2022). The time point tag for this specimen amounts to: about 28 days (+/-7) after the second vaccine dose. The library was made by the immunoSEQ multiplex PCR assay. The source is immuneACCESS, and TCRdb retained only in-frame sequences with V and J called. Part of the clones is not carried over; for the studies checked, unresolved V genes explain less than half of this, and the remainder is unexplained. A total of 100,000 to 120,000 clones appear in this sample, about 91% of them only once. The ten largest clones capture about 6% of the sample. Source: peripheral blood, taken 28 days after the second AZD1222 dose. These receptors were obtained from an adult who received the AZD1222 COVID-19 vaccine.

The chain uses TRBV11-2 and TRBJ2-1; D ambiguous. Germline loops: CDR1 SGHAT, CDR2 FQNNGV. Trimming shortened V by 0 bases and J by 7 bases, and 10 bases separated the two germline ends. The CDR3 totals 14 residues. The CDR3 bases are TGTGCCAGCAGCTTAGATTATGTTAGGAATGAGCAGTTCTTC. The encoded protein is CASSLDYVRNEQFF.

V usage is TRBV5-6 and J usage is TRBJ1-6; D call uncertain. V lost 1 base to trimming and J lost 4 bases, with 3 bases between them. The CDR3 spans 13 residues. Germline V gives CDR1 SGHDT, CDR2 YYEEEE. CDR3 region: CASSLNYNSPLHF. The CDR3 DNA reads TGTGCCAGCAGCTTGAATTATAATTCACCCCTCCACTTT.

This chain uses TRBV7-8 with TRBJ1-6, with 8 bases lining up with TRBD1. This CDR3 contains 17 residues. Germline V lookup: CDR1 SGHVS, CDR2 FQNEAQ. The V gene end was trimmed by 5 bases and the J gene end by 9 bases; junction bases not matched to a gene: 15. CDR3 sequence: CASSPLGLRDRFSPLHF. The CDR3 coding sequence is TGTGCCAGCAGCCCACTAGGCCTCCGGGACAGGTTTTCACCCCTCCACTTT.

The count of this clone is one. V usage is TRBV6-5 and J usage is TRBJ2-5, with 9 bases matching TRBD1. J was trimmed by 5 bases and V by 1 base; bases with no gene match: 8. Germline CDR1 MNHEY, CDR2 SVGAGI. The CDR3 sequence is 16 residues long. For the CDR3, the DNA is TGTGCCAGCAGTTACTTCCGGACAGGGGATATGGAGACCCAGTACTTC. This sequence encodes CASSYFRTGDMETQYF.

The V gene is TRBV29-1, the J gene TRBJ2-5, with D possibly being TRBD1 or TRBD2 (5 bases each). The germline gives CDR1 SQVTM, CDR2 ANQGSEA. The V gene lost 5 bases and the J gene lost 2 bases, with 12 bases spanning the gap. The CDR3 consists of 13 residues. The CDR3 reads CSVPGTSQETQYF. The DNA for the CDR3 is TGCAGCGTTCCCGGGACGTCTCAAGAGACCCAGTACTTC.

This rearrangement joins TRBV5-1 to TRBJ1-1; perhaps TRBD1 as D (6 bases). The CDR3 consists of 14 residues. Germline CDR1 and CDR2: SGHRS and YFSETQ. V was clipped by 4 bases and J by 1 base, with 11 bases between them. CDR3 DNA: TGCGCCAGCAGCGTACAGGGAGAGAACACTGAAGCTTTCTTT. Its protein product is CASSVQGENTEAFF. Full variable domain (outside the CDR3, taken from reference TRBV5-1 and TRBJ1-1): KAGVTQTPRYLIKTRGQQVTLSCSPISGHRSVSWYQQTPGQGLQFLFEYFSETQRNKGNFPGRFSGRQFSNSRSEMNVSTLELGDSALYLCASSVQGENTEAFFGQGTRLTVV.

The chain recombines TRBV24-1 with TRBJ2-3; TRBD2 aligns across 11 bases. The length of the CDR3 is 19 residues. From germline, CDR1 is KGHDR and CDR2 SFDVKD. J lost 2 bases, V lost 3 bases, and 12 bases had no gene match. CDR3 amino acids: CATSDPREGSGGDTDTQYF. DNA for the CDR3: TGTGCCACCAGTGATCCGCGGGAGGGTAGCGGGGGGGACACAGATACGCAGTATTTT.

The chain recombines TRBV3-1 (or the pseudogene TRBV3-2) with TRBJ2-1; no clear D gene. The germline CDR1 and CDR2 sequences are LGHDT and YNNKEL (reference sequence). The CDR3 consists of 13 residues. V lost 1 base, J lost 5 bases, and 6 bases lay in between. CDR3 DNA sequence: TGTGCCAGCAGCCAAGGGGTTAACAATGAGCAGTTCTTC. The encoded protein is CASSQGVNNEQFF.

CDR3 nucleotide sequence: TGTGCCAGCCGGACGGGACAGGCGAACACTGAAGCTTTCTTT. Its translation: CASRTGQANTEAFF. The chain recombines TRBV6-5 with TRBJ1-1; the match to TRBD1 covers 8 bases. Trimming at V came to 8 bases and at J to 1 base, leaving 6 bases not matched to a gene. This CDR3 comprises 14 residues. CDR1 and CDR2 (germline): MNHEY, SVGAGI.

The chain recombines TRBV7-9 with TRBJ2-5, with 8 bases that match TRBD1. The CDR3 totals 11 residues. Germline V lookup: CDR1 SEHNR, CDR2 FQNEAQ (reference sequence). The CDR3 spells CVTGEGETQYF. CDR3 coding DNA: TGTGTGACAGGGGAAGGAGAGACCCAGTACTTC.

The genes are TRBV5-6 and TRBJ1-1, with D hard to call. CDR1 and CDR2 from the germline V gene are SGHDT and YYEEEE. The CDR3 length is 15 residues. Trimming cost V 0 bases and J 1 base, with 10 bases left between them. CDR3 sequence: CASSLAARGNTEAFF. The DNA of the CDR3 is TGTGCCAGCAGCTTGGCCGCGCGGGGGAACACTGAAGCTTTCTTT.

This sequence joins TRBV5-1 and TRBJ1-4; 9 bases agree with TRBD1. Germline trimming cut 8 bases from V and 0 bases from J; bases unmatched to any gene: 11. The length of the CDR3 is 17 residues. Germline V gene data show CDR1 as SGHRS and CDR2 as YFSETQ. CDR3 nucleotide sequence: TGCGCCAGTAAATCCGGGACAGGGACTTCAACTAATGAAAAACTGTTTTTT. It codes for CASKSGTGTSTNEKLFF.

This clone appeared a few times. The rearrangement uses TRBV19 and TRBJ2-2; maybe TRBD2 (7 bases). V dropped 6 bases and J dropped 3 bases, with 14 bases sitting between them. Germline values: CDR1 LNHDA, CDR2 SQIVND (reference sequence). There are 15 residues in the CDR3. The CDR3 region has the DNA TGTGCCAGTAGCGACCAGGGGAGGGACACCGGGGAGCTGTTTTTT. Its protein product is CASSDQGRDTGELFF.